This TCR beta chain is from a study of technical replicates of blood from a handful of donors (dated by TCRdb to 2015 to 2018). The library was generated by the immunoSEQ multiplex PCR assay. This is the immuneACCESS table as TCRdb keeps it, with only in-frame sequences that have V and J called. A part of the clones is gone; compared with another copy, unresolved V genes explain less than half, and the rest is unexplained. This sample holds some 91,000 clones; nearly 97% were observed only once. 0.22% of the sample is taken by the ten largest. Turning to this clone: The antigen it recognizes is unknown. Base qualities are not recorded, but no much larger clone differs from it by a single base.

V and J are trimmed by 5 bases and 10 bases, and the gene matches miss 9 bases of the junction. The germline V gene encodes CDR1 LNHDA and CDR2 SQIVND (reference sequence). Including cysteine and phenylalanine, the CDR3 has 14 amino acids. The DNA shown is the 42-base CDR3, in frame from base 1. Here the chain combines TRBV19 and TRBJ1-2; 11 junctional bases match TRBD1. The sequence derives from a human donor in good health. The sequencing sample was made of T cells isolated from PBMCs. The CDR3 region reads CASSSGDRGFFYTF. Here is the DNA: TGTGCCAGTAGTTCCGGGGACAGGGGGTTCTTCTACACCTTC. This CDR3, with the reference TRBV19 and TRBJ1-2 proteins standing in past its ends, gives the full variable domain DGGITQSPKYLFRKEGQNVTLSCEQNLNHDAMYWYRQDPGQGLRLIYYSQIVNDFQKGDIAEGYSVSREKKESFPLTVTSAQKNPTAFYLCASSSGDRGFFYTFGSGTRLTVV.